Below, one T cell receptor (beta chain) is given with its context. This clonotype was counted many times. No antigen is known for it. No base-level quality is on record; no much larger clone is a single base apart. The data originate from a study of T cells in Graves' hyperthyroidism and ophthalmopathy (dated by TCRdb to about 2019). In the study overall: Peripheral blood was sampled at the time of initial diagnosis, prior to any treatment. To identify distinguishing TCR V-J signatures, a discovery cohort of roughly 100 patients was used, comprising 40 to 45 with Graves' ophthalmopathy and around 57 with stable Graves' hyperthyroidism. Prospective prediction of ophthalmopathy was tested in an independent validation cohort consisting of 18 to 20 hyperthyroidism patients and approximately 16 patients who later progressed to ophthalmopathy. The roughly 94 discovery patients were randomly divided into training and test sets at a 7:3 ratio. Thyroid tissue and blood T-cell repertoires from several Graves' hyperthyroidism patients were also compared in the study. Once sampling was done, hyperthyroidism patients were given methimazole at a starting dose of 30 mg daily, whereas ophthalmopathy patients were given high-dose intravenous methylprednisolone. The paper describes TCR Vbeta CDR3 sequencing of more than 120 peripheral blood samples, made up of roughly 40 ophthalmopathy patients, roughly 72 hyperthyroidism patients and about 17 progressor patients. General findings and caveats noted by the study authors: In validation, the model predicted progression to ophthalmopathy with about 71% sensitivity and roughly 75% specificity, a median of about 6 months before onset. Sample size was not statistically predetermined, and investigators were not blinded to group allocation. A 13 V-J signature model separated ophthalmopathy from stable hyperthyroidism, with 87.88% sensitivity and roughly 81% specificity in cross-validation and 80%/75% in testing. Blood samples also contained most of the expanded thyroid clonotypes (frequency above 0.001), which suggests that blood repertoires may reflect thyroid immune responses.

Amplification of TCR beta CDR3 regions was carried out from RNA transcripts. The TCR CDR3 was subjected to a first round of RT-PCR using the HTBI primer set and the Qiagen OneStep RT-PCR kit. The libraries were constructed in a second round of multiplex PCR and then size-selected and purified. Sequencing of the libraries was done on an Illumina HiSeq2000 using paired-end 100 bp reads. The original methods were these. SOAPnuke was used to process the raw data, removing reads that contained adapters or uncalled bases, had a mean Phred below 15, or lacked an exact match to the constant primer or identifier. High-quality paired reads were merged using COPE v1.2.5, and each unique nucleotide sequence was defined as a clonotype. MiTCR v1.1 was used to align the clonotypes against IMGT TRBV, TRBD and TRBJ reference segments. The analysis was restricted to V-J combinations with a frequency above 0.0001, which together covered about 99% of the repertoires. The TCS score was defined as the ratio of F50 (clonal expansion) to E x V (chaos), calculated using BLOSUM62-based TCRdist between CDR3 peptides within each V-J. Welch's t-statistics and random forest reduced 514 V-J features to some 14, which were used in a naive Bayes classifier (R e1071). Using fastp trimming at Q25 and MiXCR clonotype assembly, TCRdb reanalyzed the public sequencing data and kept in-frame beta chains. Each record represents a unique CDR3 protein, reported with the most common genes and DNA among its rows. The V and J calls and clone size come from TCRdb's table, not from the authors' own analysis. The sample table contains 250,000 to 300,000 distinct CDR3 sequences; only one count was recorded for approximately 15% of them. Roughly 7.9% of the sample comes from the top ten.

Stable Graves' hyperthyroidism was defined as no progression to ophthalmopathy during 18 months of follow-up. Hyperthyroidism patients were newly diagnosed, with disease duration under 2 months, and aged 18 to 65 years. The study excluded patients with uncontrolled infections, other autoimmune diseases, pregnancy or lactation. Diagnoses relied on clinical symptoms, serum thyroxine and TRAb, thyroid ultrasound and orbital computed tomography. Ficoll-Paque density gradient centrifugation was used to isolate PBMCs from about 9.4 ml of fresh peripheral blood. Total RNA was extracted with Trizol reagent, and quality was checked on an Agilent 2100 Bioanalyzer. In the germline V gene (reference sequence), CDR1 corresponds to SEHNR and CDR2 to FQNEAQ. The CDR3 has 13 amino acids, counting the end cysteine and phenylalanine. Of all the DNA, just the CDR3 is kept, 39 bases in frame from base 1. V is trimmed back by 5 bases and J by 5 bases, and the junction contains 2 bases that no gene match accounts for.

The sequence is built from TRBV7-9 and TRBJ2-7; 11 junctional bases match TRBD1. The specimen sequenced was blood. This sequence was found in a middle-aged woman with Graves' hyperthyroidism. The DNA sequence is TGTGCCAGCAGCCAGGGACAGGGGGACGAGCAGTACTTC. Its protein product is CASSQGQGDEQYF.